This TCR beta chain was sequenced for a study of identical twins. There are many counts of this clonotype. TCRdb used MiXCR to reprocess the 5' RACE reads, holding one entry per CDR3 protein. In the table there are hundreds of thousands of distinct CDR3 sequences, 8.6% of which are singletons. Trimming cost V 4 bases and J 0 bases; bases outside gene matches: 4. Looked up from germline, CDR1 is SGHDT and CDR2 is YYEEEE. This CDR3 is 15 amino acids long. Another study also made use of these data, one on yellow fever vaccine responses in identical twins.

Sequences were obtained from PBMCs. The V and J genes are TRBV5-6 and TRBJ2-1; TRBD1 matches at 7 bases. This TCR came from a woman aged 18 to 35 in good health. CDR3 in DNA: TGTGCCAGCAGCCAGACAGGGACCTCCTACAATGAGCAGTTCTTC. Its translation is CASSQTGTSYNEQFF.